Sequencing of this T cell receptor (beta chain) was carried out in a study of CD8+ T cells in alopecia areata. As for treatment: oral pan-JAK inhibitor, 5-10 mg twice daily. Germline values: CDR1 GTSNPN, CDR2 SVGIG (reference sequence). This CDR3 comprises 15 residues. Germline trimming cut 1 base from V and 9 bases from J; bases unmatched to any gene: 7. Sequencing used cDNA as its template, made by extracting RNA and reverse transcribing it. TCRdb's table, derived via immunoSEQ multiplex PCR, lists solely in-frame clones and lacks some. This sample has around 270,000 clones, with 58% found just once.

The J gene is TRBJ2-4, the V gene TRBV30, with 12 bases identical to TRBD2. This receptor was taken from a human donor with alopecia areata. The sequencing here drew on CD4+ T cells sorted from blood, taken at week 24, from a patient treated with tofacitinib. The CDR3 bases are TGTGCCTGGAGTGGACTAGCGGGGGCCGGAGTCATTCAGTACTTC. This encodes CAWSGLAGAGVIQYF.